The 21 T cell receptor beta chains below were found in one sample sequenced in a study of cytomegalovirus exposure and HLA in healthy donors. PCR was performed using 60 Vbeta and 13 Jbeta primers. TCRdb keeps only in-frame clones here, not all; method: immunoSEQ multiplex PCR. The table lists 100,000 to 150,000 clones, 8.5% to 10% of them singletons. Sequencing was performed on PBMCs. The receptors here all came from a man aged 35 to 55 in good health and CMV-seronegative.

The chain recombines TRBV6-1 with TRBJ2-5; 11 bases match TRBD2. The CDR3 has 15 amino acids. J was trimmed by 5 bases and V by 4 bases; bases with no gene match: 6. Per germline, CDR1 MNHNS and CDR2 SASEGT. The CDR3 region is CASSGLAGGYETQYF. In DNA form, the CDR3 reads TGTGCCAGCAGTGGCCTAGCGGGGGGTTACGAGACCCAGTACTTC.

This clone has only a few counts. The V gene is TRBV19, the J gene TRBJ2-5; 9 bases are shared with TRBD2. This CDR3 is built from 15 residues. V shed 7 bases and J 4 bases; nucleotides not matched to a gene: 10. Germline V lookup: CDR1 LNHDA, CDR2 SQIVND (reference sequence). The CDR3 sequence is CASTESGGSGETQYF. The CDR3 bases are TGTGCCAGTACAGAGAGCGGGGGGTCAGGAGAGACCCAGTACTTC.

This clone was picked up a small number of times. The chain links TRBV7-9 to TRBJ1-4; 7 nucleotides line up with TRBD1. Germline assignment: CDR1 SEHNR and CDR2 FQNEAQ (reference sequence). The CDR3 sequence is 19 residues long. V lost 0 bases and J lost 0; bases outside the gene matches: 10. The DNA for the CDR3 is TGTGCCAGCAGCTTAGCGCTCGGACAGGTCGTAGCAACTAATGAAAAACTGTTTTTT. It codes for CASSLALGQVVATNEKLFF.

This clone was seen more than once but under ten times. The chain uses TRBV5-6 and TRBJ2-5; 9 bases align to TRBD2. The CDR3 is 14 amino acids. Germline CDR1 and CDR2: SGHDT and YYEEEE. J gave up 5 bases and V 4 bases, and 6 bases lay outside the gene matches. CDR3 in DNA: TGTGCCAGCAGCGTTCTAGCGGGGAACGAGACCCAGTACTTC. Translated: CASSVLAGNETQYF.

The chain recombines TRBV4-1 with TRBJ1-2; D uncertain. V was trimmed by 1 base and J by 2 bases, leaving 11 bases between them. This CDR3 has 15 amino acids. In germline, CDR1 is MGHRA, CDR2 YSYEKL. This CDR3 is CASSQVQVGNYGYTF. The CDR3 DNA follows: TGCGCCAGCAGCCAAGTTCAGGTTGGAAACTATGGCTACACCTTC.

The rearrangement joins TRBV19 to TRBJ1-1, with no clear D. Germline CDR1 is LNHDA and CDR2 is SQIVND (reference sequence). V dropped 6 bases and J dropped 3 bases, with 5 bases sitting between them. The CDR3 contains 11 residues. The CDR3 DNA follows: TGTGCCAGTAGCGAGTACACTGAAGCTTTCTTT. Translating it yields CASSEYTEAFF.

This clone was counted between two and nine times. V gene TRBV19 combines with J gene TRBJ1-5; perhaps TRBD1 as D (5 bases). This CDR3 is built from 15 residues. V lost 6 bases, J lost 0 bases, and 12 bases lay in between. Germline-derived CDR1 and CDR2 are LNHDA and SQIVND (reference sequence). The CDR3 coding sequence is TGTGCCAGTAGCACACAGGACCATAGCAATCAGCCCCAGCATTTT. This gives the protein CASSTQDHSNQPQHF.

The V gene is TRBV11-2, the J gene TRBJ2-7; D ambiguous. Germline lookup yields CDR1 SGHAT and CDR2 FQNNGV. The CDR3 runs to 13 residues. V was shortened by 5 bases and J by 2 bases, with 10 bases between the two germline ends. The CDR3 region is CASSTSQPYEQYF. In nucleotides, the CDR3 is TGTGCCAGCAGCACGAGCCAACCCTACGAGCAGTACTTC. The full variable domain, with the rest looked up from reference TRBV11-2 and TRBJ2-7, is EAGVAQSPRYKIIEKRQSVAFWCNPISGHATLYWYQQILGQGPKLLIQFQNNGVVDDSQLPKDRFSAERLKGVDSTLKIQPAKLEDSAVYLCASSTSQPYEQYFGPGTRLTVT.

This clone was counted a few times. This chain joins TRBV10-3 and TRBJ1-1; a weak D match, TRBD1 (6 bases). The CDR3 runs 13 residues. Trimming left V 11 bases short and J 0 bases short, with 13 bases between. CDR1 ENHRY and CDR2 SYGVKD come from the germline V gene. CDR3: CAAEGHMNTEAFF. The CDR3 bases are TGTGCCGCCGAGGGACATATGAACACTGAAGCTTTCTTT.

The sample holds a few counts of this clone. The J gene is TRBJ1-2, the V gene TRBV10-2, with D tentatively TRBD1 (6 bases). Trimming took 5 bases from V and 3 from J, leaving 13 bases between them. Germline loops: CDR1 WSHSY, CDR2 SAAADI. There are 14 residues in the CDR3. The CDR3 region has the DNA TGCGCCAGCAGTTCGGACAGAAACTACTATGGCTACACCTTC. It encodes CASSSDRNYYGYTF.

A few counts support this clone. V is TRBV10-2 and J is TRBJ1-1; no clear D. Germline V lookup: CDR1 WSHSY, CDR2 SAAADI. The CDR3 contains 13 residues. V lost 4 bases and J 1 base, leaving 7 bases between the germline ends. CDR3 DNA: TGCGCCAGCAGTGGTGGCTGGAACACTGAAGCTTTCTTT. Residues: CASSGGWNTEAFF.

The chain recombines TRBV4-3 with TRBJ2-3; TRBD2 agrees at 8 bases. The CDR3 has 18 residues. CDR1 and CDR2 (germline): LGHNA, YSLEER. Losses at the gene ends were 1 base for V and 2 bases for J; bases not matched to a gene: 11. CDR3 in DNA: TGCGCCAGCAGCCAAGGAACCGGGAGCGGGGGAAACACAGATACGCAGTATTTT. Translation gives CASSQGTGSGGNTDTQYF.

This clone showed up just a few times. The chain carries TRBV11-2 and TRBJ1-1; 9 bases fit TRBD1. The J segment lost 5 bases and the V segment lost 6 bases, leaving 1 base of the junction unmatched. The germline V gene encodes CDR1 SGHAT and CDR2 FQNNGV. The CDR3 covers 12 residues. The CDR3 DNA follows: TGTGCCAGCAGGACAGGGGGAACTGAAGCTTTCTTT. This encodes CASRTGGTEAFF.

Only a few counts were recorded for this clone. This chain connects TRBV27 to TRBJ2-5; D possibly corresponds to TRBD1 (6 bases). Trimming took 5 bases from V and 0 from J, leaving 13 bases between them. The length of the CDR3 is 15 residues. Germline loops: CDR1 MNHEY, CDR2 SMNVEV (reference sequence). The CDR3 coding sequence is TGTGCCAGCAGTCAGACAGGAGACTACCAAGAGACCCAGTACTTC. Protein: CASSQTGDYQETQYF.

The chain carries TRBV4-3 and TRBJ2-1, with TRBD2 identical over 9 bases. CDR1 is LGHNA and CDR2 is YSLEER in the germline V gene. CDR3 length equals 18 residues. The V gene end was trimmed by 4 bases and the J gene end by 2 bases; junction bases not matched to a gene: 12. In DNA, the CDR3 is TGCGCCAGCAGCCCCGAGGTTTTGGGGACTAGCACCTACAATGAGCAGTTCTTC. Protein product: CASSPEVLGTSTYNEQFF.

There are a few counts of this clone. The rearrangement links TRBV19 to TRBJ2-5; the match to TRBD2 covers 11 bases. Germline-derived CDR1 and CDR2 are LNHDA and SQIVND (reference sequence). The CDR3 is made up of 16 amino acids. V trimming: 3 bases; J trimming: 4 bases; junction bases outside the gene matches: 7. CDR3 sequence reads: CASSILSSGGRETQYF. Here the CDR3 DNA reads TGTGCCAGTAGTATCCTTTCTAGCGGGGGGCGAGAGACCCAGTACTTC.

This clone has just a few counts. V usage is TRBV29-1 and J usage is TRBJ2-1; D gene uncertain. The CDR3 extends over 11 amino acids. Germline V gene lookup returns CDR1 SQVTM and CDR2 ANQGSEA. Trimming pared 7 bases from V and 9 bases from J, leaving 13 bases between. For the CDR3, the DNA is TGCAGCGGTGCGAGGTACGGTGAGCAGTTCTTC. Translated, it gives CSGARYGEQFF.

The CDR3: CASSPPRQGRGDTQYF. CDR3 coding DNA: TGTGCCAGCAGCCCCCCCCGGCAGGGAAGGGGGGATACGCAGTATTTT. V is TRBV21-1 and J is TRBJ2-3; whether TRBD1, the table's D call, matches the DNA was not checked. TRBV21-1 is designated a pseudogene. The CDR3 is 16 residues long.

This chain joins TRBV4-1 and TRBJ2-1; 9 bases agree with TRBD2. CDR1 and CDR2 (germline): MGHRA, YSYEKL. V dropped 1 base and J dropped 4; count of bases not matched to a gene: 5. The CDR3 covers 16 residues. The CDR3 DNA is TGCGCCAGCAGCCAAGTGGGACTAGCCCCATACAATGAGCAGTTCTTC. Protein product: CASSQVGLAPYNEQFF.

In this sample, this clone turned up a few times. This chain joins TRBV11-2 and TRBJ1-5; no clear D. This CDR3 is 14 amino acids long. Germline CDR1 reads SGHAT; CDR2 reads FQNNGV. V lost 1 base, J lost 3 bases, and 7 bases lay in between. The CDR3 loop reads CASSLGRNNQPQHF. The CDR3 region has the DNA TGTGCCAGCAGCTTAGGGCGGAACAATCAGCCCCAGCATTTT.

This sequence joins TRBV7-9 and TRBJ1-2; 8 bases line up with TRBD1. Germline V CDR1 and CDR2: SEHNR, FQNEAQ (reference sequence). CDR3 size: 16 residues. J gave up 3 bases and V 2 bases, and 8 bases lay outside the gene matches. CDR3 residues: CASSLFVTGGDYGYTF. The CDR3 DNA sequence: TGTGCCAGCAGCTTATTCGTTACAGGGGGTGACTATGGCTACACCTTC.